This T cell receptor beta chain was identified during a study of T cell repertoires in cytomegalovirus infection. Trimming cost V 2 bases and J 4 bases, with 8 bases left between them. This CDR3 spans 13 amino acids. CDR1 is SGHTA and CDR2 is FQGNSA in the germline V gene. This clonotype was seen ten or more times. TCRdb re-analysed the reads in MiXCR, keeping a single row per CDR3 protein. The sample carries about 460,000 distinct CDR3 sequences, about 11% recorded once. Sequenced material: PBMCs. This TCR was sampled from a human donor in good health (CMV status not recorded). Some clones in this sample may be carry-over from other donors' samples. V is TRBV7-2 and J is TRBJ2-5; D not resolved. The CDR3 DNA reads as TGTGCCAGCAGCTTAAACAAGAGAGAGACCCAGTACTTC. As protein: CASSLNKRETQYF.